Listed below are T cell receptor beta chains from one sample, sequenced in a study of blood T cell repertoires in COVID-19. Measured with immunoSEQ multiplex PCR; TCRdb has only the in-frame clones, and not every one. The table includes about 260,000 clones, 75% to 90% detected once. Material for sequencing was peripheral blood. These receptors came from a man younger than 40 with active or convalescent COVID-19. Each CDR3 is given without its conserved first and last residue.

v_call: TRBV18; cdr3_aa: ASAGEWEDTQY
v_call: TRBV6-1; cdr3_aa: ASSDSSGTNEKLF
v_call: TRBV27; cdr3_aa: ASSRQGANEQY
v_call: TRBV6-5; cdr3_aa: ASSLDRTGELF
v_call: TRBV19; cdr3_aa: ASSARVRSNSPLH
v_call: TRBV9; cdr3_aa: ASSEQGTYGYT
v_call: TRBV6-5; cdr3_aa: ASSYPSDRPNYGYT
v_call: TRBV3-1/TRBV3-2; cdr3_aa: ASSFTRLAGALALTYEQY
v_call: TRBV6-6; cdr3_aa: ASSRDRGAGGYT
v_call: TRBV7-3; cdr3_aa: ASSSQGLAGGLGEQF
v_call: TRBV7-2; cdr3_aa: ASSPLLHLAGEETQY
v_call: TRBV7-2; cdr3_aa: ASSSTGTTFFYGYT
v_call: TRBV5-1; cdr3_aa: ASSLDGQGNTGELF
v_call: TRBV18; cdr3_aa: ASSPGKEASESDTQY
v_call: TRBV6-6; cdr3_aa: ASRSSGGNTGELF
v_call: TRBV29-1; cdr3_aa: SVGSGAGNTIY
v_call: TRBV7-2; cdr3_aa: ASSLEFYSNQPQH
v_call: TRBV2; cdr3_aa: ASSRQGFSEAF
v_call: TRBV2; cdr3_aa: ASSSSTGGGSPLH
v_call: TRBV11-3; cdr3_aa: ASSLDTPSEQF
v_call: TRBV6-2/TRBV6-3; cdr3_aa: ASSPRGGESYGYT
v_call: TRBV4-3; cdr3_aa: ASSHDWSRADTIY
v_call: TRBV20-1; cdr3_aa: SASVAGTDYNEQF